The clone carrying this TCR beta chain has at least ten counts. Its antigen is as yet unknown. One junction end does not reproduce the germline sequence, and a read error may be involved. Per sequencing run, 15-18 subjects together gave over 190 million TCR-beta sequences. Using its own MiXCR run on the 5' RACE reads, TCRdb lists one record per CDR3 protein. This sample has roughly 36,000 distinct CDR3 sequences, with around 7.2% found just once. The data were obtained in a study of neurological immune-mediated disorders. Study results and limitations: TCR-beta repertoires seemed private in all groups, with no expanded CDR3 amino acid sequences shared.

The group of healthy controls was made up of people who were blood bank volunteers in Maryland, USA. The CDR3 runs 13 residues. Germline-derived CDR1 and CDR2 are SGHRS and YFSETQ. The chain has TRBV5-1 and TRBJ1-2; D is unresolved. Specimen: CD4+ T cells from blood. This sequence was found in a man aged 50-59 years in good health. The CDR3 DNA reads TGCGCCAGCAGTTTGGACGGGAACTATGGCTACACCTTC. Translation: CASSLDGNYGYTF.